This T cell receptor beta chain was captured by sequencing in a study of Ad26.COV2.S vaccination and SARS-CoV-2 variants. Treatment described: roughly 20 received Ad26.COV2.S at low or high dose, single or two shots; roughly 5 received placebo; per-sample allocation not given. The investigators took samples on day 63 after the first vaccine or placebo injection. Here immunoSEQ multiplex PCR was the method, and the copy in TCRdb shows in-frame clones only, minus some. The sample has fewer than 400,000 clones, about 88% seen once. V gave up 0 bases and J gave up 6 bases, with 11 bases separating them. The CDR3 has 14 amino acids. Per germline, CDR1 LGHNA and CDR2 YNFKEQ.

The sample in question was peripheral blood, obtained in a trial of Ad26.COV2.S vaccine versus placebo. V is TRBV4-2 and J is TRBJ1-1; weak D call: TRBD1 (5 bases). The TCR originated in a person aged 18 to 65 who received the Ad26.COV2.S COVID-19 vaccine or a placebo. The DNA of the CDR3 is TGTGCCAGCAGCCAAGATGGGGGAATCGCTGAAGCTTTCTTT. This codes for CASSQDGGIAEAFF.